Shown below are 26 T cell receptor beta chains from a single sample sequenced in a study of blood T cells in healthy people across ages. A second PCR, run for roughly 7 to 12 cycles, used a sample-barcoded 5' primer plus a J-beta primer mix. Via MiXCR, TCRdb re-called the 5' RACE reads, giving one row per CDR3 protein. This table holds around 1.5 million distinct CDR3 sequences, about 43% found once. Sequences were obtained from blood. These receptor sequences come from a woman under 30 in good health.

The chain has TRBV21-1 and TRBJ1-1. TRBV21-1 is an annotated pseudogene. CDR3 length: 15 amino acids. This CDR3 is CASSKGGALNTEAFF. DNA for the CDR3: TGTGCCAGCAGCAAAGGGGGAGCTTTGAACACTGAAGCTTTCTTT.

This clonotype has a handful of counts. This chain uses TRBV27 with TRBJ1-2, with D perhaps TRBD1 (6 bases). Germline CDR1 MNHEY, CDR2 SMNVEV (reference sequence). Trimming took off 3 bases at V and 0 bases at J, with 11 bases between the two ends. The CDR3 consists of 15 residues. Here the CDR3 DNA reads TGTGCCAGCAGTTTGGACAGTTTCGCTAACTATGGCTACACCTTC. Amino acid sequence: CASSLDSFANYGYTF.

CDR3 sequence reads: CASSGQGSPYTF. The CDR3 DNA reads as TGTGCCAGCAGCGGACAGGGTAGTCCTTACACCTTC. This chain connects TRBV16 to TRBJ1-2; TRBD1 aligns across 8 bases. Germline CDR1 KGHSY, CDR2 FQNENV. The V segment lost 5 bases and the J segment 11 bases; nucleotides outside the gene matches: 7. The CDR3 is 12 residues long.

This rearrangement joins TRBV4-1 to TRBJ2-2, with 12 bases aligning to TRBD2. This CDR3 is built from 17 residues. Unmatched junction bases numbered 5, after V lost 0 bases and J lost 6 bases. The germline V gene encodes CDR1 MGHRA and CDR2 YSYEKL. CDR3 nucleotide sequence: TGCGCCAGCAGCCAAGATTTCGGACTAGCGGGATCCGGGGAGCTGTTTTTT. As protein: CASSQDFGLAGSGELFF.

The chain combines TRBV7-2 with TRBJ2-1; tentatively, D is TRBD2 (6 bases). Germline CDR1 and CDR2: SGHTA and FQGNSA. The germline V and J ends were trimmed by 1 base and 6 bases, with 19 bases remaining between them. The CDR3 is 17 residues long. For the CDR3, the DNA is TGTGCCAGCAGCTTAGTAGTCGGTAGCGGCCCGTCCAATGAGCAGTTCTTC. This translates into CASSLVVGSGPSNEQFF.

V gene TRBV9 combines with J gene TRBJ2-4, with 13 bases aligning to TRBD2. Germline loops: CDR1 SGDLS, CDR2 YYNGEE. The CDR3 runs to 19 residues. V was clipped by 3 bases and J by 0 bases; unmatched bases: 9. CDR3 sequence: CASSAGTSGNKLAKNIQYF. The CDR3, as DNA: TGTGCCAGCAGCGCCGGGACTAGCGGGAACAAACTAGCCAAAAACATTCAGTACTTC.

This clonotype was observed a few times. This chain joins TRBV6-5 and TRBJ1-4, with 11 bases fitting TRBD1. This CDR3 has 14 residues. Trimming at V came to 5 bases and at J to 7 bases, leaving 3 bases not matched to a gene. Per germline, CDR1 MNHEY and CDR2 SVGAGI. The CDR3 reads CASSGQGAGEKLFF. The CDR3 DNA sequence: TGTGCCAGCAGTGGACAGGGGGCGGGTGAAAAACTGTTTTTT.

This chain joins TRBV11-2 and TRBJ2-1; TRBD2 agrees at 7 bases. V shed 3 bases, J shed 2 bases, and the junction held 4 bases outside the gene matches. The CDR3 runs 15 residues. Germline assignment: CDR1 SGHAT and CDR2 FQNNGV. CDR3 coding DNA: TGTGCCAGCAGCTTGCCCGCGGGAGCCTACAATGAGCAGTTCTTC. The encoded protein is CASSLPAGAYNEQFF.

V is TRBV6-6 and J is TRBJ1-4; 8 bases are shared with TRBD1. Unmatched junction bases numbered 11, after V lost 6 bases and J lost 5 bases. The length of the CDR3 is 16 residues. Per the germline V gene, CDR1 is MNHNY and CDR2 is SVGAGI (reference sequence). The CDR3 bases are TGTGCCAGCAGCTCTCCGACAGGGGCGAACAATGAAAAACTGTTTTTT. Encoded protein: CASSSPTGANNEKLFF.

V is TRBV25-1 and J is TRBJ1-2; 9 bases are a match to TRBD1. This CDR3 contains 17 residues. J lost 1 base, V lost 5 bases, and 11 bases had no gene match. Germline loops: CDR1 MGHDK, CDR2 SYGVNS. This CDR3 is CASSPSAGQGHNYGYTF. CDR3 coding DNA: TGTGCCAGCAGTCCCTCGGCCGGACAGGGGCATAACTATGGCTACACCTTC.

The chain carries TRBV7-2 and TRBJ2-7, with D possibly being TRBD2 (6 bases). With 6 bases removed from V and 3 bases from J, the gap between germline ends came to 12 bases. This CDR3 is 13 amino acids long. The germline V gene encodes CDR1 SGHTA and CDR2 FQGNSA. CDR3 in DNA: TGTGCCAGCAGAAACAAAGCGGGCTACGAGCAGTACTTC. Translation: CASRNKAGYEQYF. Full variable domain (remainder filled in from reference TRBV7-2 and TRBJ2-7): GAGVSQSPSNKVTEKGKDVELRCDPISGHTALYWYRQSLGQGLEFLIYFQGNSAPDKSGLPSDRFSAERTGGSVSTLTIQRTQQEDSAVYLCASRNKAGYEQYFGPGTRLTVT.

The chain uses TRBV10-3 and TRBJ1-2; no firm D call. The CDR3 spans 16 residues. CDR1 and CDR2 from the germline V gene are ENHRY and SYGVKD. V was trimmed by 2 bases and J by 2 bases, leaving 15 bases between them. In nucleotides, the CDR3 is TGTGCCATCAGTGAGACCCCAATACAGAGAAACTATGGCTACACCTTC. Protein product: CAISETPIQRNYGYTF.

Details on this clonotype: The CDR3 carries no conserved terminal phenylalanine or tryptophan, so it likely arises from a read error. The chain combines TRBV2 with TRBJ2-4, with a possible D match to TRBD1 (5 bases). From germline, CDR1 is SNHLY and CDR2 FYNNEI. Between the trimmed V and J ends, which lost 4 bases and 7 bases, there was a span of 11 bases. This CDR3 is 13 amino acids long. As DNA, the CDR3 is TGTGCCAGCAGTGGGGCAGGGCTGAACATTCAGTACTTA. Amino acids: CASSGAGLNIQYL.

The chain combines TRBV7-3 with TRBJ2-2, with D uncertain. The germline CDR1 and CDR2 sequences are SGHTA and FQGTGA. Between the trimmed V and J ends, which lost 5 bases and 0 bases, there was a span of 13 bases. CDR3 length: 16 residues. This CDR3 reads CASSPQTTTNTGELFF. The CDR3 region has the DNA TGTGCCAGCAGCCCCCAGACAACAACGAACACCGGGGAGCTGTTTTTT.

This clonotype was seen a handful of times. The rearrangement uses TRBV10-1 and TRBJ2-3, with 7 bases lining up with TRBD2. Germline CDR1 WNHNN, CDR2 SYGVQD (reference sequence). V dropped 4 bases and J dropped 5; count of bases not matched to a gene: 9. CDR3 length: 15 residues. CDR3 loop: CASSAASGARDTQYF. The CDR3 DNA reads TGCGCCAGCAGTGCGGCTAGCGGTGCAAGAGATACGCAGTATTTT.

In its sample, this clonotype was seen many times. The chain recombines TRBV7-9 with TRBJ2-7; no clear D gene. This CDR3 region has 14 residues. V was trimmed by 5 bases and J by 0 bases, leaving 11 bases between them. The germline V gene encodes CDR1 SEHNR and CDR2 FQNEAQ (reference sequence). The CDR3 DNA is TGTGCCAGCAGCCCAACCGGCTCCTCCTACGAGCAGTACTTC. Translating gives CASSPTGSSYEQYF.

This sequence joins TRBV29-1 and TRBJ1-5; TRBD1 is a possible D gene (5 bases). From germline, CDR1 is SQVTM and CDR2 ANQGSEA. The CDR3 totals 14 residues. V lost 4 bases and J 0 bases, leaving 10 bases between the germline ends. The CDR3 sequence is CSVVQGSSNQPQHF. CDR3 in DNA: TGCAGCGTTGTCCAGGGATCTAGCAATCAGCCCCAGCATTTT.

This clonotype was recorded many times. The V call is TRBV29-1, the J call TRBJ2-1, with a tentative D call TRBD1 (5 bases). This CDR3 is 12 amino acids long. Germline CDR1 and CDR2: SQVTM and ANQGSEA. V was shortened by 4 bases and J by 6 bases, with 10 bases between the two germline ends. The CDR3, as DNA: TGCAGCGTTGCCTCAGGGTCCAATGAGCAGTTCTTC. Translating it yields CSVASGSNEQFF.

V is TRBV4-1 and J is TRBJ2-3, with TRBD2 matching over 7 bases. CDR1 is MGHRA, CDR2 YSYEKL, per germline. The CDR3 is made up of 16 amino acids. The trim removed 3 bases at V and 2 bases at J, leaving 8 bases unmatched. CDR3 protein: CASSQKASGFTDTQYF. For the CDR3, the DNA is TGCGCCAGCAGCCAGAAGGCTAGCGGTTTCACAGATACGCAGTATTTT.

The chain links TRBV20-1 to TRBJ1-5; D is unresolved. With 0 bases removed from V and 6 bases from J, the gap between germline ends came to 12 bases. The germline V gene has CDR1 DFQATT and CDR2 SNEGSKA (reference sequence). The CDR3 contains 14 residues. In DNA, the CDR3 is TGCAGTGCTAGAGAGGCCGGAGGCGGTCAGCCCCAGCATTTT. This translates into CSAREAGGGQPQHF.

The chain couples TRBV12-3 or TRBV12-4 to TRBJ1-4; 7 bases map to TRBD1. The ends lost 5 bases at V and 7 bases at J; junction bases unmatched: 7. The CDR3 consists of 14 residues. CDR3 region: CASSPQGRGEKLFF. CDR3 nucleotides: TGTGCCAGCAGTCCACAGGGGCGGGGTGAAAAACTGTTTTTT.

The chain combines TRBV6-6 with TRBJ2-1; D tentatively fits TRBD1 or TRBD2 (5 bases each). The CDR3 has 12 amino acids. The germline V gene encodes CDR1 MNHNY and CDR2 SVGAGI (reference sequence). V lost 11 bases and J 5 bases, leaving 13 bases between the germline ends. The CDR3 sequence: CAVSGANNEQFF. CDR3 in DNA: TGTGCCGTCTCCGGGGCCAACAATGAGCAGTTCTTC.

This clonotype was observed a few times. The CDR3 coding sequence is TGTGCCAGCAGCTTAAAGGGGGTGGAGACCCAGTACTTC. Translation gives CASSLKGVETQYF. The chain joins TRBV13 to TRBJ2-5, with a possible D match to TRBD1 (6 bases). CDR1 is PRHDT, CDR2 FYEKMQ, per germline (reference sequence). The CDR3 contains 13 residues. V gave up 2 bases and J gave up 5 bases, with 9 bases separating them.

This clonotype was picked up a small number of times. This chain links TRBV12-3 or TRBV12-4 with TRBJ2-7; D is possibly TRBD1 (5 bases). The CDR3 runs to 15 residues. Trimming took off 6 bases at V and 0 bases at J, with 15 bases between the two ends. The CDR3, as DNA: TGTGCCAGCAGAACTACAGGATCCCTCTCCTACGAGCAGTACTTC. Amino acids: CASRTTGSLSYEQYF.

The chain has TRBV6-5 and TRBJ2-7, with D hard to call. V lost 0 bases, J lost 7 bases, and 7 bases lay in between. CDR3 size: 12 residues. Germline V lookup: CDR1 MNHEY, CDR2 SVGAGI. The CDR3 spells CASSYSRTEQYF. The CDR3 DNA is TGTGCCAGCAGTTACTCGAGAACGGAGCAGTACTTC.

The table lists this clonotype with a few counts. The rearrangement uses TRBV19 and TRBJ1-2; no reliable D call. Germline V gives CDR1 LNHDA, CDR2 SQIVND (reference sequence). The CDR3 length is 14 residues. Trimming removed 5 bases at V and 3 bases at J, with 13 bases between. The CDR3 bases are TGTGCCAGTAGTGCCGGCTCCTCGGACTATGGCTACACCTTC. It is translated as CASSAGSSDYGYTF.